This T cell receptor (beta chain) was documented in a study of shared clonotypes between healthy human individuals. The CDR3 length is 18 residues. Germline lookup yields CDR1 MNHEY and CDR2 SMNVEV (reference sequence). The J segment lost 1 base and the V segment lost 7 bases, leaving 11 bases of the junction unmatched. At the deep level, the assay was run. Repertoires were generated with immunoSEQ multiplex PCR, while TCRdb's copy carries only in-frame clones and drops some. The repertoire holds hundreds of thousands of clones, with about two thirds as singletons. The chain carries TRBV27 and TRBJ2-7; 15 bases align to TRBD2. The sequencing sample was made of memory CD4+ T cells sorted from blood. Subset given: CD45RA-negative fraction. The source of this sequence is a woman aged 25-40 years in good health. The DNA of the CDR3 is TGTGCCAGCAACCCAGGACTAGCGGGAGGGTTATGGTCCTACGAGCAGTACTTC. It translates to CASNPGLAGGLWSYEQYF.